A selection of T cell receptor beta chains follows, all from one sample in a study of metastatic and nonmetastatic thyroid tumors. TCRdb re-called clones via MiXCR from the PCR reads. The sample lists about 18,000 clones, 30% to 40% occurring once. Sequencing was carried out using tumor tissue. Receptors were obtained from a male donor with papillary thyroid cancer or a benign thyroid nodule (not recorded which). Some clones in this sample may be carry-over from other donors' samples. Both conserved end residues are part of each CDR3. Each record gives: J gene, V gene, clone size, D gene, CDR3 DNA, CDR3 protein. A D gene is named only where the DNA matches it firmly. The listing skips clone size in some rows; elsewhere it reads once, few, many or a size class.

j_call: TRBJ2-2; v_call: TRBV20-1; clone_size: NA; d_call: NA; cdr3_nt: TGCAGTGCTAGATATACGGGCAGGGACACCGGGGAGCTGTTTTTT; cdr3_aa: CSARYTGRDTGELFF
j_call: TRBJ2-1; v_call: TRBV6-1; clone_size: NA; d_call: TRBD2; cdr3_nt: TGTGCCAGCAGTGAAGCCCTCTCTAGCGGTGGGACCTACAATGAGCAGTTCTTC; cdr3_aa: CASSEALSSGGTYNEQFF
j_call: TRBJ2-7; v_call: TRBV7-8; clone_size: medium-sized; d_call: TRBD1; cdr3_nt: TGTGCCAGCAGCCCTCTACAGGGGGCCTACGAGCAGTACTTC; cdr3_aa: CASSPLQGAYEQYF
j_call: TRBJ2-1; v_call: TRBV7-9; clone_size: few; d_call: NA; cdr3_nt: TGTGCCAGCAGCTTCGAGCGGGAGCAGTTCTTC; cdr3_aa: CASSFEREQFF
j_call: TRBJ2-5; v_call: TRBV2; clone_size: large; d_call: NA; cdr3_nt: TGTGCCAGCAGTGATGGGGCAACGGGGCGGGAGACCCAGTACTTC; cdr3_aa: CASSDGATGRETQYF
j_call: TRBJ2-7; v_call: TRBV20-1; clone_size: medium-sized; d_call: TRBD1; cdr3_nt: TGCAGTGCTGACGTACAGGGGCAGAGGGAGCAGTACTTC; cdr3_aa: CSADVQGQREQYF
j_call: TRBJ1-1; v_call: TRBV29-1; clone_size: NA; d_call: NA; cdr3_nt: TGCAGCGCCCTCGAGGGCCGCACTGACGCTTTCTTT; cdr3_aa: CSALEGRTDAFF
j_call: TRBJ1-1; v_call: TRBV14; clone_size: NA; d_call: NA; cdr3_nt: TGTGCCAGCAGCTGGGCGAAGACTGAAGCTTTCTTT; cdr3_aa: CASSWAKTEAFF
j_call: TRBJ2-3; v_call: TRBV5-1; clone_size: NA; d_call: NA; cdr3_nt: TGCGCCAGCAGCTGGAACAGGGGCACAGATACGCAGTATTTT; cdr3_aa: CASSWNRGTDTQYF
j_call: TRBJ2-7; v_call: TRBV20-1; clone_size: many; d_call: NA; cdr3_nt: TGCAGTGCTCGACCCGAGAGGGATTACGAGCAGTACTTC; cdr3_aa: CSARPERDYEQYF
j_call: TRBJ2-7; v_call: TRBV20-1; clone_size: NA; d_call: NA; cdr3_nt: TGCAGTCTCAAACTAGTGGGACCGTATGAGCAGTACTTC; cdr3_aa: CSLKLVGPYEQYF
j_call: TRBJ2-7; v_call: TRBV28; clone_size: NA; d_call: NA; cdr3_nt: TGTGCCAGCAGTTTCTCAGCGGCAGGCTACGAGCAGTACTTC; cdr3_aa: CASSFSAAGYEQYF
j_call: TRBJ2-7; v_call: TRBV12-3/TRBV12-4; clone_size: NA; d_call: NA; cdr3_nt: TGTGCCAGCAGCCACTCCTACGAGCAGTACTTC; cdr3_aa: CASSHSYEQYF
j_call: TRBJ1-1; v_call: TRBV5-1; clone_size: many; d_call: NA; cdr3_nt: TGCGCCAGCAGCTTGGAGACGATGAACACTGAAGCTTTCTTT; cdr3_aa: CASSLETMNTEAFF
j_call: TRBJ2-2; v_call: TRBV4-2; clone_size: many; d_call: NA; cdr3_nt: TGTGCCAGCAGCCAAGCTTCTAGCGACATCACCGGGGAGCTGTTTTTT; cdr3_aa: CASSQASSDITGELFF
j_call: TRBJ2-2; v_call: TRBV28; clone_size: many; d_call: NA; cdr3_nt: TGTGCCAGCAATCTCAACACCGGGGAGCTGTTTTTT; cdr3_aa: CASNLNTGELFF
j_call: TRBJ1-1; v_call: TRBV30; clone_size: many; d_call: NA; cdr3_nt: TGTGCCTGGACGTCCGGGGACGGGGACACTGAAGCTTTCTTT; cdr3_aa: CAWTSGDGDTEAFF
j_call: TRBJ2-5; v_call: TRBV29-1; clone_size: many; d_call: TRBD1; cdr3_nt: TGCAGCGTTTCCGGGACAGAGCAAGAGACCCAGTACTTC; cdr3_aa: CSVSGTEQETQYF
j_call: TRBJ2-7; v_call: TRBV7-9; clone_size: many; d_call: TRBD1; cdr3_nt: TGTGCCAGCAGCCGTCTTCCGACAGGGATCGCCTACGAGCAGTACTTC; cdr3_aa: CASSRLPTGIAYEQYF
j_call: TRBJ2-2; v_call: TRBV9; clone_size: NA; d_call: NA; cdr3_nt: TGTGCCAGCAGCCCGAATCAAGGGCCGGCCGGGGAGCTGTTTTTT; cdr3_aa: CASSPNQGPAGELFF
j_call: TRBJ2-2; v_call: TRBV30; clone_size: NA; d_call: TRBD2; cdr3_nt: TGTGCCTGGAGTCCTAGCGGGAGGAACACCGGGGAGCTGTTTTTT; cdr3_aa: CAWSPSGRNTGELFF
j_call: TRBJ2-7; v_call: TRBV20-1; clone_size: NA; d_call: TRBD2; cdr3_nt: TGCAGTGCTATTGACCCCAGGACTAGCAACTACGAGCAGTACTTC; cdr3_aa: CSAIDPRTSNYEQYF
j_call: TRBJ2-7; v_call: TRBV18; clone_size: NA; d_call: TRBD2; cdr3_nt: TGTGCCAGCTCACCGCGTCAAGCGGGAGGCGTCTACGAGCAGTACTTC; cdr3_aa: CASSPRQAGGVYEQYF
j_call: TRBJ2-2; v_call: TRBV20-1; clone_size: NA; d_call: TRBD2; cdr3_nt: TGCAGCGCTATGCGGGAGGGCACCGGGGAGCTGTTTTTT; cdr3_aa: CSAMREGTGELFF
j_call: TRBJ1-1; v_call: TRBV2; clone_size: NA; d_call: NA; cdr3_nt: TGTGCCAGCATTCAGACGGTAAACACTGAAGCTTTCTTT; cdr3_aa: CASIQTVNTEAFF
j_call: TRBJ2-5; v_call: TRBV20-1; clone_size: NA; d_call: NA; cdr3_nt: TGCAGTGCTAGAGAGCAACCACGACGTGCGACCCAGTACTTC; cdr3_aa: CSAREQPRRATQYF